This is a list of T cell receptor beta chains from one sample in a study of graft-versus-host responses after intestinal transplantation. Some clones are missing from TCRdb's copy, which holds only in-frame ones; the method was immunoSEQ multiplex PCR. The sample shows some 150,000 clones, over 90% of them seen only once. Their recognized antigens are unknown. Sequencing used unstimulated CD4+ T cells sorted from spleen or lymph node cells, obtained before intestinal transplant. These receptors all come from a human donor who received an intestinal transplant. The conserved cysteine and the conserved F or W are not part of the CDR3 here. Each record gives: V gene, CDR3 protein.

>TRBV28
ASRLRVTFDEKLF
>TRBV29-1
SVNGQGKNYGYT
>TRBV5-4
ASSLVNADTQY
>TRBV18
ASSPSWTGPGEQY
>TRBV6-5
ASSDTPAGYT
>TRBV7-3
ASRTIGDTGELF
>TRBV14
ASSPDRVGYT
>TRBV4-1
ASSQDSQGAEAF
>TRBV28
ASSFEGPTEQF
>TRBV28
ASSGTGEDTQY
>TRBV11-2
ASSPTSVAYEQY
>TRBV6-1
ASRVASTGPYEQY
>TRBV29-1
SVARGTGNTEAF
>TRBV28
ASRSFEQY
>TRBV27
ASSPVRLNTGELF